This T cell receptor (beta chain) was captured in a study of blood T cells in healthy people across ages. V was pared by 6 bases and J by 4 bases, with 12 bases of the junction left unmatched. The germline V gene has CDR1 SGHVS and CDR2 FNYEAQ. This CDR3 contains 15 residues. Points on this clonotype: What it binds is unknown.

Primers used in a second PCR of roughly 6 to 12 cycles were a sample-barcoded 5' primer and a J-beta primer mix. TCRdb passed the 5' RACE reads through MiXCR, listing each CDR3 protein once. The data contain around 1,800,000 distinct CDR3 sequences, approximately 40% of them singletons. Whole-study findings and limits: Reliance upon unsorted PBMCs precluded definitive naive versus antigen-experienced comparison.

Material for sequencing was blood. The source is a human donor in good health. The V gene is TRBV7-6, the J gene TRBJ2-7; 7 nucleotides line up with TRBD1. The CDR3 bases are TGTGCCAGCAGTCGAAGCCCGGGACAGATATACGAGCAGTACTTC. Its protein product is CASSRSPGQIYEQYF.